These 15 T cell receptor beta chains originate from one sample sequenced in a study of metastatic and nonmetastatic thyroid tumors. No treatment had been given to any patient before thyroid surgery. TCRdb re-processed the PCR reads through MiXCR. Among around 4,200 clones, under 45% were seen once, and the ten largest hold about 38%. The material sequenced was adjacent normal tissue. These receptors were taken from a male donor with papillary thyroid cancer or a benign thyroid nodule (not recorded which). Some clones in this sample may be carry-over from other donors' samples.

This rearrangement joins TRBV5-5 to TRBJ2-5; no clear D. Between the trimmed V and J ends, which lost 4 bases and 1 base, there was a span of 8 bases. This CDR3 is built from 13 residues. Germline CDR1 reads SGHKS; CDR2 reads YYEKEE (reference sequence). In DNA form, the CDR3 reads TGTGCCAGCAGCGCAATCCGCCAAGAGACCCAGTACTTC. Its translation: CASSAIRQETQYF.

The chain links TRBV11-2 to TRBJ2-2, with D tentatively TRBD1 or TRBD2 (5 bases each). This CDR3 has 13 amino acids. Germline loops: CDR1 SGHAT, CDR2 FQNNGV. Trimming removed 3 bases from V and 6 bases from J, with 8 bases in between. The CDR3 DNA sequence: TGTGCCAGCAGCTTTGGGGGATCCGGGGAGCTGTTTTTT. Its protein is CASSFGGSGELFF.

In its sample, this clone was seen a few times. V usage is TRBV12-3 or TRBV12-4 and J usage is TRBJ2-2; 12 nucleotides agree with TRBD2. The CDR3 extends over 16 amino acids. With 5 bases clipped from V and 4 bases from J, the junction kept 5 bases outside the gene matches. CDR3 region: CASSPLAGGLTGELFF. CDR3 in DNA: TGTGCCAGCAGTCCTCTAGCGGGAGGGCTCACCGGGGAGCTGTTTTTT.

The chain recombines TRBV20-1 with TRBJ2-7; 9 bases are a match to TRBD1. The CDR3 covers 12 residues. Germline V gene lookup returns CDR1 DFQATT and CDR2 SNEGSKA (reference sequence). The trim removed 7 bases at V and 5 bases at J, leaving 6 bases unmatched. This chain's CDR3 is CSGSRQGDEQYF. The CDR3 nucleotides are TGCAGTGGGTCAAGACAGGGGGACGAGCAGTACTTC.

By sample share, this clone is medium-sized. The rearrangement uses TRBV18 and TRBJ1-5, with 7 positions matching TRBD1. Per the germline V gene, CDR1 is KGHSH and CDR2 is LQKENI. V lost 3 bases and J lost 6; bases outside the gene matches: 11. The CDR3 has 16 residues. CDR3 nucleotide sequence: TGTGCCAGCTCACCCCAGGGGGGACGCTACGTTCAGCCCCAGCATTTT. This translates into CASSPQGGRYVQPQHF. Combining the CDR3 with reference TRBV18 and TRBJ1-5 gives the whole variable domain NAGVMQNPRHLVRRRGQEARLRCSPMKGHSHVYWYRQLPEEGLKFMVYLQKENIIDESGMPKERFSAEFPKEGPSILRIQQVVRGDSAAYFCASSPQGGRYVQPQHFGDGTRLSIL.

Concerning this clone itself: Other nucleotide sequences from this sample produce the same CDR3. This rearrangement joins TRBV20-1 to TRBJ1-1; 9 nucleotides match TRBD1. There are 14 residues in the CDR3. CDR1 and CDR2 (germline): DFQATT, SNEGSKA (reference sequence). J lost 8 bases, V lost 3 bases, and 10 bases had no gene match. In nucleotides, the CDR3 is TGCAGTGCTAGGAAACAGGGGGCGAGTTCCGAAGCTTTCTTT. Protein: CSARKQGASSEAFF.

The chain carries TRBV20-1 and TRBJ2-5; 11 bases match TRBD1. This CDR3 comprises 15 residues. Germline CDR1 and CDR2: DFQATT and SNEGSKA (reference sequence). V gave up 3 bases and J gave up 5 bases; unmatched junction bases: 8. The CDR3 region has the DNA TGCAGTGCTAGGCAGGACAGGGGGCTTGTGGAGACCCAGTACTTC. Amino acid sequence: CSARQDRGLVETQYF.

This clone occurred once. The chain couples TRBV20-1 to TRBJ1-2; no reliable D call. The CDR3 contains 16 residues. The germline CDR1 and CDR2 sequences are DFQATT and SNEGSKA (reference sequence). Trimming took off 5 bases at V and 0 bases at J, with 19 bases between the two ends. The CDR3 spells CSAEQRGLSANYGYTF. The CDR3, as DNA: TGCAGTGCTGAACAAAGAGGTTTGTCAGCTAACTATGGCTACACCTTC.

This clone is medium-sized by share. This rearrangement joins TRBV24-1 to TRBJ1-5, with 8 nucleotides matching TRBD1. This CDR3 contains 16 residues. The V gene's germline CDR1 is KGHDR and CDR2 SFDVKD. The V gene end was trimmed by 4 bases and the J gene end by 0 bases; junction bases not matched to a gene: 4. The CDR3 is CATSDRTGNSNQPQHF. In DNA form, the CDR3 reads TGTGCCACCAGTGACAGGACAGGGAATAGCAATCAGCCCCAGCATTTT.

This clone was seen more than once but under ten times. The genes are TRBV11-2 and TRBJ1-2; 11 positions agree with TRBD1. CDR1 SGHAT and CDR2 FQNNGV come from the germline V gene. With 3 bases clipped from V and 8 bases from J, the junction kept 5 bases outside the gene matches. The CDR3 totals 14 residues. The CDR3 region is CASSLDRGRGGYTF. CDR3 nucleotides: TGTGCCAGCAGCTTGGACAGGGGGCGCGGGGGCTACACCTTC.

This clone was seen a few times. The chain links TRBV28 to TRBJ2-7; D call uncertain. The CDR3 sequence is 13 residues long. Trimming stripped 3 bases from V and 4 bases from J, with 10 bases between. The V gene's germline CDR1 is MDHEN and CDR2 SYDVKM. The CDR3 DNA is TGTGCCAGCAGTTTCGCTTGGGATTACGAGCAGTACTTC. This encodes CASSFAWDYEQYF. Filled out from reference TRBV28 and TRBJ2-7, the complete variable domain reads DVKVTQSSRYLVKRTGEKVFLECVQDMDHENMFWYRQDPGLGLRLIYFSYDVKMKEKGDIPEGYSVSREKKERFSLILESASTNQTSMYLCASSFAWDYEQYFGPGTRLTVT.

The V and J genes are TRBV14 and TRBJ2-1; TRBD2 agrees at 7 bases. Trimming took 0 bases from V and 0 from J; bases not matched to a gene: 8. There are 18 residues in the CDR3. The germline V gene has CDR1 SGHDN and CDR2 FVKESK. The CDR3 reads CASSQDRLAESSYNEQFF. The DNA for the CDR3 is TGTGCCAGCAGCCAAGATCGTCTAGCGGAGAGCTCCTACAATGAGCAGTTCTTC.

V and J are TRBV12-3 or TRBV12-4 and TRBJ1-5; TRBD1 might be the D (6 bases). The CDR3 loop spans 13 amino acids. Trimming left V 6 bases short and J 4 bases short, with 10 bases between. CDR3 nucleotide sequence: TGTGCCAGCAGACAACAGGGTAATCAGCCCCAGCATTTT. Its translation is CASRQQGNQPQHF.

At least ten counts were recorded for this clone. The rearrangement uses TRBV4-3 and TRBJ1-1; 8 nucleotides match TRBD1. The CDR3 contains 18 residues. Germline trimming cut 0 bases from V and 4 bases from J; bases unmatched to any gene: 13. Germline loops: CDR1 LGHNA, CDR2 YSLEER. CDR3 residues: CASSQDSVRGRRGTEAFF. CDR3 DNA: TGCGCCAGCAGCCAAGATTCGGTCAGGGGGCGGCGTGGCACTGAAGCTTTCTTT.

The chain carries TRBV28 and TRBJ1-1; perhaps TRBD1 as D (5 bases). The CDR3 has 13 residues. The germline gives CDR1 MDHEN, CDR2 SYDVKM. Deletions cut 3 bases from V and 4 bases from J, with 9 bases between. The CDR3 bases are TGTGCCAGCAGTTTGAGAGGGGCCACTGAAGCTTTCTTT. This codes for CASSLRGATEAFF. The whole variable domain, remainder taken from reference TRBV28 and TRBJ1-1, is DVKVTQSSRYLVKRTGEKVFLECVQDMDHENMFWYRQDPGLGLRLIYFSYDVKMKEKGDIPEGYSVSREKKERFSLILESASTNQTSMYLCASSLRGATEAFFGQGTRLTVV.